Shown below are 10 T cell receptor beta chains from a single sample sequenced in a study of T cells in narcolepsy. The protocol was immunoSEQ multiplex PCR, while the TCRdb copy is restricted to in-frame clones and leaves out a portion. The data contain under 20,000 clones, about nine tenths of them singletons. What was sequenced was memory (CD45RA-) CD4+ T cells from blood. The source is a human donor in good health.

CDR3 in DNA: TGTGCCAGCAGCTCGAGAACGAGCTACACCTTC. Its translation is CASSSRTSYTF. This chain uses TRBV6-6 with TRBJ1-2; D is unclear. The CDR3 consists of 11 residues. Germline CDR1 and CDR2: MNHNY and SVGAGI (reference sequence). Trimming left V 6 bases short and J 9 bases short, with 11 bases between.

V usage is TRBV6-1 and J usage is TRBJ1-6; no reliable D call. CDR3 length equals 15 residues. Trimming left V 0 bases short and J 10 bases short, with 13 bases between. Germline CDR1 and CDR2: MNHNS and SASEGT. CDR3 protein: CASSEAGRLGSPLHF. CDR3 DNA: TGTGCCAGCAGTGAAGCGGGAAGGTTGGGATCACCCCTCCACTTT.

The V and J genes are TRBV11-3 and TRBJ2-1; 11 positions agree with TRBD2. CDR1 SGHNT and CDR2 YENEEA come from the germline V gene. The V and J ends lost 5 bases and 7 bases, in that order; junction bases with no gene match: 7. The CDR3 totals 15 residues. The CDR3 here is CASSPTSGSRNEQFF. Written as DNA, the CDR3 is TGTGCCAGCAGCCCTACTAGCGGGAGCCGAAATGAGCAGTTCTTC.

The gene calls are TRBV23-1 and TRBJ2-1, with D perhaps TRBD1 (6 bases). TRBV23-1 is noted as an ORF with a role that remains uncertain. V lost 2 bases, J lost 2 bases, and 10 bases lay in between. The CDR3 has 15 amino acids. The chain's CDR3 is CASSQPGATYNEQFF. CDR3 in DNA: TGCGCCAGCAGTCAACCAGGGGCTACCTACAATGAGCAGTTCTTC.

The V gene is TRBV14, the J gene TRBJ2-5; D is unclear. TRBJ2-7 matches the DNA end more closely, so the J call is doubtful. Germline values: CDR1 SGHDN, CDR2 FVKESK. The length of the CDR3 is 15 residues. The CDR3 here is CASSHLDRHSYEQYF. CDR3 nucleotide sequence: TGTGCCAGCAGCCACCTGGACCGTCACTCCTACGAGCAGTACTTC.

In this sample, this clone turned up once. The rearrangement links TRBV15 to TRBJ2-3, with TRBD2 matching over 7 bases. This CDR3 region has 17 residues. V gave up 1 base and J gave up 0 bases; unmatched junction bases: 7. CDR1 and CDR2 (germline): LNHNV, YYDKDF (reference sequence). CDR3 sequence: CATSRGGAGVSTDTQYF. The CDR3 DNA follows: TGTGCCACCAGCAGAGGGGGTGCGGGGGTAAGCACAGATACGCAGTATTTT.

The V and J genes are TRBV11-2 and TRBJ2-7, with 14 bases that match TRBD2. Germline V gives CDR1 SGHAT, CDR2 FQNNGV. The CDR3 runs to 18 residues. The junction had 10 bases not matched to a gene; V was cut back by 0 bases and J by 6 bases. CDR3: CASSLEIPRLAGGSEQYF. In DNA, the CDR3 is TGTGCCAGCAGCTTAGAGATCCCAAGACTAGCGGGAGGGAGCGAGCAGTACTTC.

V gene TRBV7-9 combines with J gene TRBJ1-1; 7 bases agree with TRBD1. This CDR3 region has 16 residues. Germline assignment: CDR1 SEHNR and CDR2 FQNEAQ (reference sequence). V was clipped by 3 bases and J by 0 bases; unmatched bases: 7. For the CDR3, the DNA is TGTGCCAGCAGCTTTAGCAGGGGGACCATGAACACTGAAGCTTTCTTT. Translation: CASSFSRGTMNTEAFF. Combining the CDR3 with reference TRBV7-9 and TRBJ1-1 gives the whole variable domain DTGVSQNPRHKITKRGQNVTFRCDPISEHNRLYWYRQTLGQGPEFLTYFQNEAQLEKSRLLSDRFSAERPKGSFSTLEIQRTEQGDSAMYLCASSFSRGTMNTEAFFGQGTRLTVV.

The CDR3 nucleotides are TGTGCCAGCAGCTCCGCCCCCCGGGGGGGTTACAATGAGCAGTTCTTC. It yields the protein CASSSAPRGGYNEQFF. J is TRBJ2-1 and V is TRBV5-4; 8 bases agree with TRBD2. Germline V CDR1 and CDR2: SGHNT, YYREEE (reference sequence). V lost 3 bases, J lost 4 bases, and 9 bases stayed unmatched. This CDR3 has 16 amino acids.

This chain links TRBV18 with TRBJ1-2, with D perhaps matching TRBD1 (6 bases). V shed 2 bases and J shed 8 bases, with 15 bases lying between them. Germline values: CDR1 KGHSH, CDR2 LQKENI. The CDR3 sequence is 14 residues long. The CDR3 loop is CASSPSQGNAGYTF. DNA of the CDR3: TGTGCCAGCTCACCATCCCAGGGGAATGCGGGCTACACCTTC.